The clone carrying this TCR beta chain turned up a few times. As yet, its antigen is unknown. The data stem from a study of T cell repertoires in cytomegalovirus infection. TCRdb re-derived calls from the reads in MiXCR, one entry per CDR3 protein. The table lists a few hundred thousand distinct CDR3 sequences, roughly 43% of them singletons. The J segment lost 5 bases and the V segment lost 5 bases, leaving 4 bases of the junction unmatched. The CDR3 contains 13 residues. Per the germline V gene, CDR1 is SGHVS and CDR2 is FQNEAQ. The material was cultured PBMCs, obtained from culture after CMV antigen stimulation. The receptor was isolated from a human donor in good health (CMV status not recorded). Some clones in this sample may be carry-over from other donors' samples. The chain carries TRBV7-8 and TRBJ2-7; 9 bases align to TRBD1. This CDR3 is CASSPGQGNEQYF. The CDR3 DNA reads as TGTGCCAGCAGCCCGGGACAGGGTAACGAGCAGTACTTC.